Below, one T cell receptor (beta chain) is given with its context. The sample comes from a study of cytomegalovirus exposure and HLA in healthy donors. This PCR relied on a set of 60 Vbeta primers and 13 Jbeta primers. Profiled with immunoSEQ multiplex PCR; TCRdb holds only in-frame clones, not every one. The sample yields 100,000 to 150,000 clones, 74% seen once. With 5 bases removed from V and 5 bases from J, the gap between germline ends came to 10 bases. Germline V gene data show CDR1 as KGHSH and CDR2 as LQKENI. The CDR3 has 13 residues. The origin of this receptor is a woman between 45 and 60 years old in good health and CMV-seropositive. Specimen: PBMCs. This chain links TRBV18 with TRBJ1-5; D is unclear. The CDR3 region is CASSGGLDQPQHF. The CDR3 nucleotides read TGTGCCAGCTCAGGAGGGTTGGATCAGCCCCAGCATTTT.